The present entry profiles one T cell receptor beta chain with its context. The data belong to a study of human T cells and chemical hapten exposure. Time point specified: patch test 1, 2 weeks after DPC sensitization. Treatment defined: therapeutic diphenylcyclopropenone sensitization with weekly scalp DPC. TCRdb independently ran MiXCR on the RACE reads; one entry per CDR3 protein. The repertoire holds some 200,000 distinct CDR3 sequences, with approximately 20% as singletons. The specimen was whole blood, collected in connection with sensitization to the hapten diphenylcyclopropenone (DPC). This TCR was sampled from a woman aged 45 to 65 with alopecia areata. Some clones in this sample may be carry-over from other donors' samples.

The CDR3 reads CSVSVDTLRYEQYF. CDR3 nucleotides: TGCAGCGTATCCGTGGACACGCTTAGGTACGAGCAGTACTTC. The V call is TRBV29-1, the J call TRBJ2-7; weak D call: TRBD1 (5 bases). CDR1 and CDR2 (germline): SQVTM, ANQGSEA. The V end was cut by 6 bases, the J end by 4 bases, with 19 bases between. The CDR3 covers 14 residues.